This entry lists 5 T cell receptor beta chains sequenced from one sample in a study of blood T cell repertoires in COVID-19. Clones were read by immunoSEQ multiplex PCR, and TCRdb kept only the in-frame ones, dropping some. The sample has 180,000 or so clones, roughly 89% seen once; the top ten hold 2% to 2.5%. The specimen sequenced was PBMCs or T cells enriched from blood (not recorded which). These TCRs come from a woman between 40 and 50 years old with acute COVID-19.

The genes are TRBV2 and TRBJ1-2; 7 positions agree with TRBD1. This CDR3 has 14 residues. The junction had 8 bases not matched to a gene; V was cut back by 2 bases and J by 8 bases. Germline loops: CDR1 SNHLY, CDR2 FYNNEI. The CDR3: CASSEYRGAQGYTF. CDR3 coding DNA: TGTGCCAGCAGTGAATACAGGGGCGCTCAGGGCTACACCTTC.

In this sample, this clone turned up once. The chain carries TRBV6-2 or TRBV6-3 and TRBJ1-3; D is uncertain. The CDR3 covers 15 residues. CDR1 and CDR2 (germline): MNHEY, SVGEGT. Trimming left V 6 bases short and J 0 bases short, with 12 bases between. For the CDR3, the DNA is TGTGCCAGCAGCCGTCGAGTGATCTCTGGAAACACCATATATTTT. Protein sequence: CASSRRVISGNTIYF.

CDR3 protein: CASSIAGAPPTDTQYF. CDR3 bases: TGTGCCAGCAGTATAGCGGGGGCACCCCCCACAGATACGCAGTATTTT. This chain connects TRBV2 to TRBJ2-3; 9 nucleotides agree with TRBD2. With 5 bases clipped from V and 2 bases from J, the junction kept 8 bases outside the gene matches. Per the germline V gene, CDR1 is SNHLY and CDR2 is FYNNEI. This CDR3 has 16 amino acids.

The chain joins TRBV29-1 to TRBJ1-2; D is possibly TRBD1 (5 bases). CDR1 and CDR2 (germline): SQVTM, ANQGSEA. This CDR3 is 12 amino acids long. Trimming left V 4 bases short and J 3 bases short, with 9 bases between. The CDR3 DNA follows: TGCAGCGTTGGGGAGGGGCACTATGGCTACACCTTC. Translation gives CSVGEGHYGYTF. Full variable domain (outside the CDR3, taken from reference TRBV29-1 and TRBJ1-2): SAVISQKPSRDICQRGTSLTIQCQVDSQVTMMFWYRQQPGQSLTLIATANQGSEATYESGFVIDKFPISRPNLTFSTLTVSNMSPEDSSIYLCSVGEGHYGYTFGSGTRLTVV.

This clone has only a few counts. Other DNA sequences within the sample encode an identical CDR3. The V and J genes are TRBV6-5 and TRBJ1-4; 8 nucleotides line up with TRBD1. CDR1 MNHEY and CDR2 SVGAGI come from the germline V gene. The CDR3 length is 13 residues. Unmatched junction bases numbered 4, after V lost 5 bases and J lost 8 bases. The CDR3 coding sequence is TGTGCCAGCAGTCGGACAGGGAACGAAAAACTGTTTTTT. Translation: CASSRTGNEKLFF.